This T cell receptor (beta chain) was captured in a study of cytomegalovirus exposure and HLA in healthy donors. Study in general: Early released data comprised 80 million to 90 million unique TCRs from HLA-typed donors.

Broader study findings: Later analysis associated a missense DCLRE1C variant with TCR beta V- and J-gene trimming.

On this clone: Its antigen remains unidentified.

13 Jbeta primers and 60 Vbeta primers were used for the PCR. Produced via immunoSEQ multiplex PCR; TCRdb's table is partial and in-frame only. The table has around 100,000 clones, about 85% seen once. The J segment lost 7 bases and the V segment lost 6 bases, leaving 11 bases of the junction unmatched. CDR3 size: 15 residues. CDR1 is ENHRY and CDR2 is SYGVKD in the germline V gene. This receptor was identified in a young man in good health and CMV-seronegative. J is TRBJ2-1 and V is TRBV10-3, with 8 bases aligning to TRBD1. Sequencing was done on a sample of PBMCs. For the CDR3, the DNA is TGTGCCATCAGGACTCCAGGGGGCAGGACAAATGAGCAGTTCTTC. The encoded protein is CAIRTPGGRTNEQFF.